The sequence of this T cell receptor beta chain was determined in a study of chemoradiotherapy in HPV16-positive cancers. Of note for this clone: The antigen remains undetermined.

Study-wide findings and caveats: In HPV16-positive patients, HPV-responsive T-cell expansion tracked better recurrence-free survival. During treatment, candidate HPV-specific clones and E7-related motifs expanded in tumor.

V was shortened by 8 bases and J by 7 bases, with 18 bases between the two germline ends. Germline-derived CDR1 and CDR2 are MNHEY and SMNVEV (reference sequence). This CDR3 spans 15 amino acids. Method: immunoSEQ multiplex PCR; TCRdb's copy keeps in-frame clones and lacks some. Of roughly 2,000 clones listed, around 94% were seen once; the top ten hold approximately 2.5%. The TCR originated in a human donor with HPV-associated anogenital cancer. The J gene is TRBJ1-6, the V gene TRBV27; possibly TRBD1 for D (6 bases). This material consisted of tumor tissue, taken from a patient who underwent chemoradiotherapy. In DNA form, the CDR3 reads TGTGCCAGCCGTGTCAGTTGGGGGACAAATTCACCCCTCCACTTT. This translates into CASRVSWGTNSPLHF.